These 32 T cell receptor beta chains were sequenced from one sample in a study of cytomegalovirus exposure and HLA in healthy donors. The PCR used 60 Vbeta and 13 Jbeta primers. Libraries were prepared by immunoSEQ multiplex PCR; TCRdb keeps only in-frame clonotypes and omits some of them. The sample consists of 110,000 to 150,000 clones, roughly 10% of them appearing once. Sequenced input: PBMCs. These receptors were collected from a man in his forties or fifties in good health and CMV-seronegative.

This sequence joins TRBV5-1 and TRBJ2-7, with 12 bases lining up with TRBD2. This CDR3 is 18 amino acids long. CDR1 and CDR2 (germline): SGHRS, YFSETQ. Unmatched junction bases numbered 7, after V lost 0 bases and J lost 0 bases. CDR3 sequence: CASSLDRTSGVTSYEQYF. Written as DNA, the CDR3 is TGCGCCAGCAGCTTGGACAGGACTAGCGGGGTGACCTCCTACGAGCAGTACTTC.

This clone was found a few times. The V gene is TRBV28, the J gene TRBJ1-1; 9 bases are a match to TRBD1. The germline V gene has CDR1 MDHEN and CDR2 SYDVKM. With V trimmed by 5 bases and J by 3 bases, 7 bases remained unmatched. The length of the CDR3 is 15 residues. DNA for the CDR3: TGTGCCAGCAGTGTACCGGGACAGGGATACACTGAAGCTTTCTTT. Translated: CASSVPGQGYTEAFF. Drawing the rest from reference TRBV28 and TRBJ1-1, the complete variable domain is DVKVTQSSRYLVKRTGEKVFLECVQDMDHENMFWYRQDPGLGLRLIYFSYDVKMKEKGDIPEGYSVSREKKERFSLILESASTNQTSMYLCASSVPGQGYTEAFFGQGTRLTVV.

The chain combines TRBV9 with TRBJ2-3, with 8 nucleotides matching TRBD2. The CDR3 runs to 16 residues. Trimming removed 5 bases from V and 5 bases from J; junction bases left unmatched: 13. Germline lookup yields CDR1 SGDLS and CDR2 YYNGEE. In nucleotides, the CDR3 is TGTGCCAGCAGTGCGTATGGCCAGCGGGAGATAGATACGCAGTATTTT. Residues: CASSAYGQREIDTQYF.

This clone was seen a handful of times. V and J are TRBV19 and TRBJ2-5; D may be TRBD2 (7 bases). CDR3 length: 13 residues. V was cut by 7 bases and J by 2 bases, with 11 bases left in between. Germline-derived CDR1 and CDR2 are LNHDA and SQIVND (reference sequence). As DNA, the CDR3 is TGTGCCAGTACCAGGGGAGGGCAAGAGACCCAGTACTTC. Translated: CASTRGGQETQYF.

This clone showed up just a few times. This chain uses TRBV19 with TRBJ2-7, with 7 bases identical to TRBD1. The CDR3 contains 16 residues. The germline V gene encodes CDR1 LNHDA and CDR2 SQIVND (reference sequence). J gave up 2 bases and V 4 bases, and 11 bases lay outside the gene matches. The CDR3 is CASSTTGTAMAYEQYF. The DNA of the CDR3 is TGTGCCAGTAGTACCACCGGGACAGCCATGGCCTACGAGCAGTACTTC.

CDR3 loop: CASSLDGQGVQFF. Written as DNA, the CDR3 is TGTGCCAGCAGTCTTGACGGACAGGGGGTTCAGTTCTTC. This chain uses TRBV2 with TRBJ2-1; TRBD1 matches 10 bases. The CDR3 length is 13 residues. V was pared by 5 bases and J by 13 bases, with 8 bases of the junction left unmatched. The germline CDR1 and CDR2 sequences are SNHLY and FYNNEI. Full variable domain (remainder filled in from reference TRBV2 and TRBJ2-1): EPEVTQTPSHQVTQMGQEVILRCVPISNHLYFYWYRQILGQKVEFLVSFYNNEISEKSEIFDDQFSVERPDGSNFTLKIRSTKLEDSAMYFCASSLDGQGVQFFGPGTRLTVL.

This clone has a handful of counts. The gene calls are TRBV28 and TRBJ2-7; no definite D call. The CDR3 is made up of 15 amino acids. V was shortened by 2 bases and J by 0 bases, with 11 bases between the two germline ends. CDR1 is MDHEN, CDR2 SYDVKM, per germline. The CDR3, as DNA: TGTGCCAGCAGTTTAGGTCAGGCATACTCCTACGAGCAGTACTTC. Its protein is CASSLGQAYSYEQYF.

This clone occurred a few times. This sequence joins TRBV7-8 and TRBJ2-1, with D maybe TRBD1 (5 bases). The CDR3 is 15 amino acids. CDR1 and CDR2 from the germline V gene are SGHVS and FQNEAQ. Trimming removed 6 bases at V and 4 bases at J, with 16 bases between. The CDR3 DNA reads TGTGCCAGCAGGGATTGGCAGGGATCGTACAATGAGCAGTTCTTC. This sequence encodes CASRDWQGSYNEQFF.

This chain connects TRBV29-1 to TRBJ1-2; 7 bases line up with TRBD1. From germline, CDR1 is SQVTM and CDR2 ANQGSEA. The CDR3 runs to 15 residues. V shed 0 bases, J shed 4 bases, and the junction held 8 bases outside the gene matches. Here the CDR3 reads CSVEDRTGGGYGYTF. In DNA, the CDR3 is TGCAGCGTTGAAGACCGGACAGGAGGAGGCTATGGCTACACCTTC.

In its sample, this clone was seen a few times. This sequence joins TRBV7-6 and TRBJ2-1; 11 nucleotides align to TRBD1. Per the germline V gene, CDR1 is SGHVS and CDR2 is FNYEAQ. The CDR3 runs to 15 residues. With V trimmed by 6 bases and J by 6 bases, 7 bases remained unmatched. In DNA, the CDR3 is TGTGCCAGCAGTTCCGGGACAGGGGGTCGCAATGAGCAGTTCTTC. This translates into CASSSGTGGRNEQFF.

Only a few counts were recorded for this clone. The rearrangement joins TRBV5-1 to TRBJ2-5; a possible D gene is TRBD1 (5 bases). Between the trimmed V and J ends, which lost 4 bases and 4 bases, there was a span of 14 bases. Germline-derived CDR1 and CDR2 are SGHRS and YFSETQ. The CDR3 sequence is 14 residues long. DNA for the CDR3: TGCGCCAGCAGCCTACAAGGACACGGAGAGACCCAGTACTTC. Translating it yields CASSLQGHGETQYF.

V and J are TRBV5-4 and TRBJ2-3; D ambiguous. Germline loops: CDR1 SGHNT, CDR2 YYREEE (reference sequence). The CDR3 consists of 14 residues. V was cut by 0 bases and J by 1 base, with 6 bases left in between. The DNA for the CDR3 is TGTGCCAGCAGCTTGGCGGTCGGCACAGATACGCAGTATTTT. Encoded protein: CASSLAVGTDTQYF.

This clone was seen only a few times. V usage is TRBV10-1 and J usage is TRBJ2-7; D ambiguous. Trimming left V 2 bases short and J 1 base short, with 12 bases between. Germline assignment: CDR1 WNHNN and CDR2 SYGVQD (reference sequence). The CDR3 is 15 amino acids. CDR3 sequence (DNA): TGCGCCAGCAGTGAGGAAACCGCCGGGTCCTACGAGCAGTACTTC. Its protein is CASSEETAGSYEQYF.

This clone was counted between two and nine times. The rearrangement uses TRBV7-9 and TRBJ1-3, with D possibly being TRBD1 (5 bases). Germline lookup yields CDR1 SEHNR and CDR2 FQNEAQ (reference sequence). V lost 3 bases to trimming and J lost 2 bases, with 20 bases between them. The CDR3 has 18 amino acids. CDR3: CASSFRYEAGPPGNTIYF. The CDR3 nucleotides read TGTGCCAGCAGCTTTCGGTATGAGGCAGGGCCCCCTGGAAACACCATATATTTT. Filled out from reference TRBV7-9 and TRBJ1-3, the complete variable domain reads DTGVSQNPRHKITKRGQNVTFRCDPISEHNRLYWYRQTLGQGPEFLTYFQNEAQLEKSRLLSDRFSAERPKGSFSTLEIQRTEQGDSAMYLCASSFRYEAGPPGNTIYFGEGSWLTVV.

The chain employs TRBV1 and TRBJ1-4; the D call TRBD1 from the table was never checked on the DNA. TRBV1 is tagged as a pseudogene. The CDR3 runs to 15 residues. CDR3 sequence: CASSLQGSANEKLFF. The CDR3 DNA sequence: TGCGCCAGCAGCTTGCAGGGGTCGGCTAATGAAAAACTGTTTTTT.

This clone turned up a few times. The gene calls are TRBV6-1 and TRBJ2-5; D might be TRBD1 (5 bases). Germline V gene lookup returns CDR1 MNHNS and CDR2 SASEGT. CDR3 length equals 14 residues. V lost 3 bases and J 3 bases, leaving 11 bases between the germline ends. In DNA form, the CDR3 reads TGTGCCAGCAGTGACCCAGACAGAGAAGAGACCCAGTACTTC. It translates to CASSDPDREETQYF.

The chain uses TRBV19 and TRBJ2-2; 14 bases align to TRBD2. Unmatched junction bases numbered 8, after V lost 5 bases and J lost 6 bases. The germline gives CDR1 LNHDA, CDR2 SQIVND (reference sequence). The CDR3 contains 17 residues. The CDR3 DNA reads TGTGCCAGTAGTTACGGGACTAGCGGGAGCTCGGCCGGGGAGCTGTTTTTT. It specifies CASSYGTSGSSAGELFF.

The genes are TRBV19 and TRBJ1-1; tentative D call: TRBD1 (5 bases). The germline CDR1 and CDR2 sequences are LNHDA and SQIVND (reference sequence). CDR3 size: 14 residues. With 7 bases removed from V and 3 bases from J, the gap between germline ends came to 15 bases. The CDR3 sequence: CASTRNAGDTEAFF. CDR3 bases: TGTGCCAGTACAAGAAACGCGGGGGACACTGAAGCTTTCTTT.

This clone was detected only a few times. The genes are TRBV7-9 and TRBJ2-1; no clear D gene. Germline-derived CDR1 and CDR2 are SEHNR and FQNEAQ (reference sequence). V was cut by 1 base and J by 1 base, with 14 bases left in between. The CDR3 covers 17 residues. The CDR3 loop is CASSLGLAMKSYNEQFF. CDR3 sequence (DNA): TGTGCCAGCAGCTTAGGATTGGCCATGAAATCCTACAATGAGCAGTTCTTC.

The V call is TRBV2, the J call TRBJ1-5, with TRBD1 as a possible D gene (5 bases). The germline gives CDR1 SNHLY, CDR2 FYNNEI. The CDR3 runs 15 residues. Deletions cut 6 bases from V and 5 bases from J, with 17 bases between. CDR3 nucleotide sequence: TGTGCCAGCAGGAGGCGGGACCCTAATGATCAGCCCCAGCATTTT. Protein sequence: CASRRRDPNDQPQHF.

The rearrangement links TRBV9 to TRBJ2-3, with TRBD2 matching over 7 bases. The CDR3 runs to 13 residues. V lost 4 bases to trimming and J lost 8 bases; unmatched junction nucleotides: 7. Germline V gene data show CDR1 as SGDLS and CDR2 as YYNGEE. CDR3 bases: TGTGCCAGCAGCTTCGGGGGGAGCGGTACGCAGTATTTT. Its translation is CASSFGGSGTQYF.

In its sample, this clone was seen a few times. V and J are TRBV7-9 and TRBJ1-2, with D possibly being TRBD1 (5 bases). The CDR3 sequence is 16 residues long. Germline V gives CDR1 SEHNR, CDR2 FQNEAQ (reference sequence). Between the trimmed V and J ends, which lost 1 base and 1 base, there was a span of 13 bases. CDR3 nucleotide sequence: TGTGCCAGCAGCTTAGACGACAGAAGCATTAACTATGGCTACACCTTC. Translated: CASSLDDRSINYGYTF.

This clone was detected a few times. The chain employs TRBV27 and TRBJ2-1; 8 bases agree with TRBD2. CDR1 and CDR2 from the germline V gene are MNHEY and SMNVEV (reference sequence). The trim removed 0 bases at V and 2 bases at J, leaving 3 bases unmatched. This CDR3 has 16 amino acids. Here the CDR3 DNA reads TGTGCCAGCAGTTTATCAGGCGGGGGGCCCTACAATGAGCAGTTCTTC. As protein: CASSLSGGGPYNEQFF.

This clone turned up a few times. The CDR3 loop is CASSLMGGQGSHEQYF. The CDR3 DNA reads TGTGCCAGCAGCTTAATGGGGGGACAGGGGTCCCACGAGCAGTACTTC. The chain links TRBV7-3 to TRBJ2-7; 10 bases map to TRBD1. V gave up 1 base and J gave up 5 bases; unmatched junction bases: 8. Germline assignment: CDR1 SGHTA and CDR2 FQGTGA. The CDR3 is 16 residues long.

The V and J genes are TRBV29-1 and TRBJ1-1; 7 bases fit TRBD1. The J segment lost 3 bases and the V segment lost 6 bases, leaving 7 bases of the junction unmatched. Looked up from germline, CDR1 is SQVTM and CDR2 is ANQGSEA. The CDR3 totals 13 residues. The CDR3 nucleotides read TGCAGCGTCAAAGGGGGCCGGGACACTGAAGCTTTCTTT. Its protein product is CSVKGGRDTEAFF.

This chain connects TRBV14 to TRBJ1-2; 7 positions match TRBD1. This CDR3 contains 17 residues. The J segment lost 3 bases and the V segment lost 3 bases, leaving 13 bases of the junction unmatched. CDR1 and CDR2 (germline): SGHDN, FVKESK. CDR3 region: CASSHRGGRADYYGYTF. The CDR3, as DNA: TGTGCCAGCAGCCACCGAGGGGGCAGGGCTGATTACTATGGCTACACCTTC.

The chain uses TRBV9 and TRBJ2-1; maybe TRBD1 (5 bases). Between the trimmed V and J ends, which lost 2 bases and 7 bases, there was a span of 10 bases. This CDR3 is 13 amino acids long. From germline, CDR1 is SGDLS and CDR2 YYNGEE. DNA of the CDR3: TGTGCCAGCAGCGTCAGGGATGGGAATGAGCAGTTCTTC. It yields the protein CASSVRDGNEQFF.

Points on this clone: A junction boundary mismatches the germline segment, possibly from a read error. The chain links TRBV2 to TRBJ1-2, with 7 bases matching TRBD1. The CDR3 runs 16 residues. Germline V gene sequence: CDR1 SNHLY, CDR2 FYNNEI. This CDR3 is CTSSPRQGRVNYGYTF. The CDR3 DNA reads TGTACCAGCAGTCCCAGACAGGGTAGAGTTAACTATGGCTACACCTTC. Full variable domain (remainder filled in from reference TRBV2 and TRBJ1-2): EPEVTQTPSHQVTQMGQEVILRCVPISNHLYFYWYRQILGQKVEFLVSFYNNEISEKSEIFDDQFSVERPDGSNFTLKIRSTKLEDSAMYFCTSSPRQGRVNYGYTFGSGTRLTVV.

This clone was detected a few times. The CDR3 sequence: CASSLGYEQYF. Written as DNA, the CDR3 is TGCGCCAGCAGCTTGGGCTACGAGCAGTACTTC. The chain employs TRBV5-1 and TRBJ2-5; D ambiguous. The DNA end is more similar to TRBJ2-7, so the J call may be wrong. The CDR3 totals 11 residues. Germline CDR1 is SGHRS and CDR2 is YFSETQ.

This clone was detected a few times. The chain recombines TRBV28 with TRBJ2-6, with 9 nucleotides matching TRBD1. CDR1 is MDHEN, CDR2 SYDVKM, per germline. The trim removed 7 bases at V and 1 base at J, leaving 14 bases unmatched. The CDR3 runs to 19 residues. The CDR3 protein is CASTSIRDRVLSGANVLTF. CDR3 nucleotides: TGTGCCAGCACCTCGATCCGGGACAGGGTTTTATCTGGGGCCAACGTCCTGACTTTC.

As to this clone: At one boundary the junction diverges from the germline segment, which might be a read error. The sample has other DNA sequences that encode this CDR3 too. This rearrangement joins TRBV7-2 to TRBJ2-3; 8 bases are a match to TRBD2. Germline loops: CDR1 SGHTA, CDR2 FQGNSA. The CDR3 is 14 amino acids. The CDR3 region has the DNA TGTGCCATTCGCCCGGGGGGGCGATCAGACACGCAGTATTTT. This encodes CAIRPGGRSDTQYF.

This clone occurred a few times. The CDR3, as DNA: TGTGCCTGGAGTGTGAACAGAATCTATGGCTACACCTTC. Protein sequence: CAWSVNRIYGYTF. The chain carries TRBV30 and TRBJ1-2; D remains unclear. The CDR3 is made up of 13 amino acids. Germline assignment: CDR1 GTSNPN and CDR2 SVGIG (reference sequence). Trimming pared 0 bases from V and 4 bases from J, leaving 9 bases between.